This T cell receptor beta chain was sequenced for a study of regulatory T cells in long-lasting Graves disease (dated by TCRdb to the early 2020s). Looking at the study overall: In the newly diagnosed Graves' disease group, patients had been taking antithyroid drugs for less than 3 months. A total of 33 samples underwent TCR sequencing, from about 13 patients with persistent Graves' disease and 20 or so patients with newly diagnosed Graves' disease. The study took place in China and was registered as a clinical trial. Persistent Graves' disease patients were compared with newly diagnosed Graves' disease patients by peripheral blood TCR sequencing and RNA sequencing. Overall study outcomes, separate from this receptor: Because the primary lesion, thyroid tissue, could not be accessed, the study looked at peripheral blood alone. More public clonotypes were shared among persistent patients (2,741) than among newly diagnosed patients (under 1,000). Preferential use of TRBV28, TRBJ1-2 and TRBJ2-5 was observed in persistent disease, whereas TRBV20-1 and TRBJ2-1 were favored in newly diagnosed disease. The authors noted that the small sample size was a limitation that may lower accuracy. Lower TCR Shannon entropy and fewer highly expanded clones were observed in persistent Graves' disease patients than in newly diagnosed patients, which suggested clonal expansion. Sequencing and analysis were limited to the TCR beta chain.

A remark on this clonotype: The specificity of this receptor is unknown. This clone may be a read error of a much larger clone one base away.

The CDR3 covers 12 residues, taking in both the cysteine and the phenylalanine. The CDR3 DNA has 36 bases and is translated from base 1. V gives up 4 bases and J gives up 5 bases, and the segment between their germline ends measures 6 bases. In the germline V gene, CDR1 corresponds to ENHRY and CDR2 to SYGVKD. Receptor libraries were prepared by multiplex PCR. Reads for this sample came from an Illumina HiSeq 4000. To build TCR beta libraries, CDR3 regions were amplified by Arm-PCR using iRepertoire HTBI primers. PCR products were gel purified before sequencing. In the paper's pipeline: A total of 60 to 80 TRBV and 14 TRBJ segments were identified across samples and were used for gene usage analysis of CDR3 amino acid clonotypes. COPE and FqMerger were used to merge the filtered high-quality paired reads into contigs. BLAST was used to align contigs to IMGT TRBV, TRBD and TRBJ reference genes, with CDR3 defined following IMGT. Any clonotype with a frequency above 0.1% was counted as a highly expanded clone. Shannon entropy was used to measure repertoire diversity, and the Gini coefficient was used to measure V-J evenness. Clonotypes shared by more than one individual were considered public. The public reads were reanalyzed by TCRdb: fastp trimming at Q25, MiXCR alignment, in-frame beta chains only. Each entry merges the rows of one CDR3 protein and shows their most common DNA and genes. The V and J calls follow TCRdb's processing rather than the paper's. Present in this sample are approximately 300,000 distinct CDR3 sequences, roughly 18% of which were seen just once. About 38% of the sample is held by the ten biggest clonotypes.

The time point label on this specimen signifies: newly diagnosed GD, antithyroid drugs for less than 3 months. For both TCR sequencing and RNA sequencing, RNA was extracted from PBMCs in TRIzol. The diagnosis of Graves' disease was made according to American Thyroid Association guidelines. The patients came from an endocrinology department in Xi'an, China. Each patient gave approximately 10 milliliters of peripheral blood, collected in an EDTA anticoagulant tube. Ficoll Paque Plus density gradient separation was used to isolate PBMCs, and no additional T cell sorting was done. An Agilent 2100 Bioanalyzer and agarose gel were used to check RNA quality, and a NanoDrop 2000 was used to measure RNA concentration.

Sequenced here: peripheral blood mononuclear cells (PBMCs), sampled at new diagnosis, from a patient treated with antithyroid drugs. In this chain, TRBV10-3 is recombined with TRBJ2-1; the D gene cannot be named for sure. The origin of this receptor is a female donor with Graves disease. The CDR3 protein sequence reads: CAISVGDNEQFF. The DNA sequence is as follows: TGTGCCATCAGTGTGGGCGACAATGAGCAGTTCTTC.